Following are 32 T cell receptor beta chains from one sample sequenced in a study of blood T cell repertoires in COVID-19. The data were produced by immunoSEQ multiplex PCR, yet TCRdb's version contains in-frame clones alone and is incomplete. The top ten clones hold roughly 0.89% of a sample with about 240,000 clones, around nine tenths of them seen once. The sequencing input was peripheral blood. The origin of the receptors is a young man with COVID-19, enrolled during active disease.

This clone was recorded only once. The chain combines TRBV10-2 with TRBJ2-3; 8 nucleotides match TRBD1. CDR3 size: 15 residues. CDR1 and CDR2 from the germline V gene are WSHSY and SAAADI. Trimming took 10 bases from V and 2 from J; bases not matched to a gene: 11. CDR3 DNA sequence: TGCGCCACCTCAGGGGGCAGGGGTAACACAGATACGCAGTATTTT. Its protein is CATSGGRGNTDTQYF.

The chain couples TRBV6-5 to TRBJ2-7, with a tentative D call TRBD1 (6 bases). The CDR3 covers 15 residues. Germline V gives CDR1 MNHEY, CDR2 SVGAGI. Trimming removed 5 bases from V and 2 bases from J, with 16 bases in between. The CDR3 is CASSPQGSLPYEQYF. CDR3 DNA: TGTGCCAGCAGTCCCCAGGGGTCCCTACCCTACGAGCAGTACTTC.

The chain couples TRBV19 to TRBJ1-5, with a tentative D call TRBD1 (6 bases). Germline V CDR1 and CDR2: LNHDA, SQIVND (reference sequence). V dropped 4 bases and J dropped 11 bases, with 24 bases sitting between them. The CDR3 loop spans 16 amino acids. CDR3 loop: CASSRGRDKASVAQHF. The CDR3 DNA follows: TGTGCCAGTAGTAGAGGCCGGGACAAGGCCTCGGTGGCCCAGCATTTT.

This clone was found once. CDR3 sequence reads: CASSYATSRRDYGYTF. The DNA for the CDR3 is TGTGCCAGCAGTTACGCAACTTCACGACGGGACTATGGCTACACCTTC. The V gene is TRBV6-5, the J gene TRBJ1-2; D remains unclear. CDR3 length equals 16 residues. The germline gives CDR1 MNHEY, CDR2 SVGAGI. The V gene lost 2 bases and the J gene lost 3 bases, with 16 bases spanning the gap.

The chain joins TRBV29-1 to TRBJ1-6; 8 bases are shared with TRBD1. CDR3 length equals 13 residues. Germline values: CDR1 SQVTM, CDR2 ANQGSEA. V was pared by 6 bases and J by 7 bases, with 5 bases of the junction left unmatched. The CDR3 spells CSVKTGGNSPLHF. The CDR3 DNA follows: TGCAGCGTAAAAACAGGGGGAAATTCACCCCTCCACTTT.

The rearrangement joins TRBV6-1 to TRBJ2-7; D might be TRBD2 (6 bases). The CDR3 sequence is 14 residues long. Germline CDR1 and CDR2: MNHNS and SASEGT. Trimming shortened V by 1 base and J by 3 bases, and 10 bases separated the two germline ends. The CDR3, as DNA: TGTGCCAGCAGTGAAGGCGGGACCCGCTACGAGCAGTACTTC. Translated, it gives CASSEGGTRYEQYF.

This chain uses TRBV12-5 with TRBJ2-7; D call uncertain. The CDR3 consists of 13 residues. The germline V gene has CDR1 LGHNT and CDR2 FRNRAP. Trimming shortened V by 1 base and J by 4 bases, and 8 bases separated the two germline ends. The CDR3 protein is CASGLGTRYEQYF. The CDR3 DNA is TGTGCTAGTGGTTTGGGTACCCGGTACGAGCAGTACTTC.

This chain links TRBV18 with TRBJ1-2; tentative D call: TRBD1 (5 bases). The V and J ends lost 4 bases and 5 bases respectively, with 8 bases between them. Germline V CDR1 and CDR2: KGHSH, LQKENI. CDR3 length: 12 amino acids. This chain's CDR3 is CASSLGAYGYTF. As DNA, the CDR3 is TGTGCCAGCTCACTAGGGGCGTATGGCTACACCTTC.

A few counts support this clone. V gene TRBV10-2 combines with J gene TRBJ1-1; maybe TRBD1 (5 bases). Per the germline V gene, CDR1 is WSHSY and CDR2 is SAAADI. The CDR3 contains 13 residues. The V end lost 5 bases, the J end lost 4 bases, and 11 bases lay between the germline ends. The CDR3 protein is CASSNLGGTEAFF. The CDR3 DNA follows: TGCGCCAGCAGTAATCTGGGGGGCACTGAAGCTTTCTTT.

This chain connects TRBV2 to TRBJ2-7; 8 bases match TRBD2. Germline V gene lookup returns CDR1 SNHLY and CDR2 FYNNEI. After removal of 0 bases from V and 6 bases from J, the junction contained 7 bases not matched to a gene. The CDR3 length is 15 residues. The CDR3 DNA is TGTGCCAGCAGTGAAGCCGGGACTAGGAATTCCGAGCAGTACTTC. Its translation: CASSEAGTRNSEQYF.

J is TRBJ2-6 and V is TRBV4-1, with 7 bases aligning to TRBD2. Losses at the gene ends were 4 bases for V and 2 bases for J; bases not matched to a gene: 11. This CDR3 spans 18 amino acids. Germline CDR1 and CDR2: MGHRA and YSYEKL. CDR3 sequence (DNA): TGCGCCAGCAGCCCCCTCTGGGCAGGGAGGGCTGGGGCCAACGTCCTGACTTTC. This translates into CASSPLWAGRAGANVLTF.

The chain employs TRBV29-1 and TRBJ2-1; D uncertain. Between the trimmed V and J ends, which lost 3 bases and 4 bases, there was a span of 10 bases. The V gene's germline CDR1 is SQVTM and CDR2 ANQGSEA. CDR3 size: 13 residues. CDR3 nucleotide sequence: TGCAGCGTTGAGGTGAACTTGTACAATGAGCAGTTCTTC. It yields the protein CSVEVNLYNEQFF.

The chain uses TRBV6-1 and TRBJ1-1; tentatively, D is TRBD1 (5 bases). V was cut by 2 bases and J by 0 bases, with 10 bases left in between. CDR1 MNHNS and CDR2 SASEGT come from the germline V gene. The CDR3 has 15 amino acids. CDR3 amino acids: CASSESWTMNTEAFF. CDR3 DNA sequence: TGTGCCAGCAGTGAATCCTGGACAATGAACACTGAAGCTTTCTTT.

The chain uses TRBV11-1 and TRBJ2-7; 10 bases match TRBD1. The germline gives CDR1 SGHAT, CDR2 FQDESV (reference sequence). The V and J ends lost 8 bases and 2 bases, in that order; junction bases with no gene match: 9. This CDR3 spans 15 amino acids. The chain's CDR3 is CASGLVGQGAYEQYF. In DNA, the CDR3 is TGTGCCAGCGGTCTTGTTGGACAGGGGGCCTACGAGCAGTACTTC.

The chain employs TRBV27 and TRBJ1-4; D call uncertain. The CDR3 length is 13 residues. Trimming removed 5 bases at V and 0 bases at J, with 4 bases between. Germline CDR1 reads MNHEY; CDR2 reads SMNVEV (reference sequence). The CDR3, as DNA: TGTGCCAGCAGTAGAGCAACTAATGAAAAACTGTTTTTT. Its translation: CASSRATNEKLFF.

This chain connects TRBV18 to TRBJ1-5, with 9 positions matching TRBD1. Germline V CDR1 and CDR2: KGHSH, LQKENI. J lost 5 bases, V lost 3 bases, and 8 bases had no gene match. CDR3 length: 16 amino acids. In DNA form, the CDR3 reads TGTGCCAGCTCACCTCGGACAGGGGACGATTATCAGCCCCAGCATTTT. Protein: CASSPRTGDDYQPQHF.

The chain couples TRBV29-1 to TRBJ2-2; D is unresolved. CDR3 length equals 15 residues. Per germline, CDR1 SQVTM and CDR2 ANQGSEA. Between the trimmed V and J ends, which lost 2 bases and 0 bases, there was a span of 10 bases. CDR3 sequence reads: CSVEISRTNTGELFF. As DNA, the CDR3 is TGCAGCGTTGAAATCTCCAGGACGAACACCGGGGAGCTGTTTTTT.

This clone occurred a few times. This chain joins TRBV5-1 and TRBJ2-7, with D tentatively TRBD2 (6 bases). In germline, CDR1 is SGHRS, CDR2 YFSETQ. Deletions cut 2 bases from V and 3 bases from J, with 12 bases between. CDR3 length equals 14 residues. The CDR3 sequence is CASSFGGQLYEQYF. The DNA for the CDR3 is TGCGCCAGCAGCTTCGGAGGGCAGCTCTACGAGCAGTACTTC. Full variable domain (outside the CDR3, taken from reference TRBV5-1 and TRBJ2-7): KAGVTQTPRYLIKTRGQQVTLSCSPISGHRSVSWYQQTPGQGLQFLFEYFSETQRNKGNFPGRFSGRQFSNSRSEMNVSTLELGDSALYLCASSFGGQLYEQYFGPGTRLTVT.

This clone was counted only a few times. CDR3 protein: CASSLRPPRAVYGEGEKLFF. The DNA for the CDR3 is TGTGCCAGCAGTTTAAGGCCCCCGAGGGCGGTTTACGGTGAGGGTGAAAAACTGTTTTTT. The V call is TRBV27, the J call TRBJ1-4, with unresolved D. Between the trimmed V and J ends, which lost 2 bases and 7 bases, there was a span of 29 bases. Per germline, CDR1 MNHEY and CDR2 SMNVEV (reference sequence). This CDR3 has 20 amino acids.

This clone was seen a few times. This chain joins TRBV2 and TRBJ2-7; 8 bases are a match to TRBD1. CDR3 length: 13 amino acids. CDR1 is SNHLY and CDR2 is FYNNEI in the germline V gene. Trimming removed 8 bases from V and 6 bases from J; junction bases left unmatched: 9. CDR3 amino acids: CASAGQGGAEQYF. The CDR3 nucleotides are TGTGCCAGCGCCGGACAGGGTGGCGCCGAGCAGTACTTC.

This chain joins TRBV3-1 (or the pseudogene TRBV3-2) and TRBJ2-1; TRBD2 agrees at 9 bases. Germline CDR1 and CDR2: LGHDT and YNNKEL (reference sequence). Trimming took 3 bases from V and 8 from J; bases not matched to a gene: 11. The CDR3 covers 16 residues. This chain's CDR3 is CASSQRRGGDSDEQFF. DNA for the CDR3: TGTGCCAGCAGCCAGCGGCGGGGGGGCGATAGTGATGAGCAGTTCTTC.

The rearrangement joins TRBV5-1 to TRBJ1-1; D call uncertain. From germline, CDR1 is SGHRS and CDR2 YFSETQ. V was pared by 3 bases and J by 5 bases, with 23 bases between. This CDR3 contains 17 residues. The CDR3 is CASSSLGRREEGTEAFF. The DNA for the CDR3 is TGCGCCAGCAGCTCCTTAGGGAGGCGGGAAGAGGGAACTGAAGCTTTCTTT.

The rearrangement links TRBV6-5 to TRBJ1-5, with D hard to call. Germline V gene lookup returns CDR1 MNHEY and CDR2 SVGAGI. Trimming removed 2 bases at V and 2 bases at J, with 13 bases between. The CDR3 has 16 amino acids. CDR3 residues: CASSYEWSGGNQPQHF. Here the CDR3 DNA reads TGTGCCAGCAGTTACGAGTGGTCCGGTGGCAATCAGCCCCAGCATTTT.

The rearrangement joins TRBV11-2 to TRBJ2-7, with 9 bases aligning to TRBD1. The CDR3 extends over 14 amino acids. The V and J ends lost 4 bases and 6 bases, in that order; junction bases with no gene match: 7. Germline V gives CDR1 SGHAT, CDR2 FQNNGV. This CDR3 is CASSSLRDRVEQYF. In DNA form, the CDR3 reads TGTGCCAGCAGCTCCCTCCGGGACAGGGTCGAGCAGTACTTC.

This chain connects TRBV4-1 to TRBJ1-6; the D is unclear. Germline V gene data show CDR1 as MGHRA and CDR2 as YSYEKL. Trimming pared 6 bases from V and 10 bases from J, leaving 25 bases between. The CDR3 consists of 17 residues. CDR3 protein: CASSPERGPTSNSPLHF. The DNA for the CDR3 is TGCGCCAGCAGTCCGGAACGGGGTCCCACTTCCAACTCACCCCTCCACTTT.

The gene calls are TRBV6-2 or TRBV6-3 and TRBJ1-2; perhaps TRBD1 as D (5 bases). The germline CDR1 and CDR2 sequences are MNHEY and SVGEGT. This CDR3 is built from 14 residues. Trimming pared 0 bases from V and 3 bases from J, leaving 8 bases between. The CDR3 spells CASSYSGVDYGYTF. CDR3 in DNA: TGTGCCAGCAGTTACTCAGGGGTCGACTATGGCTACACCTTC.

This clone was recorded once. The chain is built from TRBV4-2 and TRBJ1-1, with D possibly matching TRBD1 (6 bases). The CDR3 runs 15 residues. The V end was cut by 6 bases, the J end by 4 bases, with 18 bases between. Germline lookup yields CDR1 LGHNA and CDR2 YNFKEQ. This CDR3 is CASRPGTYSTTEAFF. CDR3 in DNA: TGTGCCAGCAGGCCCGGGACATACTCCACCACTGAAGCTTTCTTT.

The rearrangement joins TRBV10-2 to TRBJ1-1, with 9 nucleotides matching TRBD1. The CDR3 loop spans 13 amino acids. Germline-derived CDR1 and CDR2 are WSHSY and SAAADI. The J segment lost 3 bases and the V segment lost 8 bases, leaving 4 bases of the junction unmatched. The CDR3 spells CASGGQGDTEAFF. CDR3 sequence (DNA): TGCGCCAGCGGGGGACAGGGTGACACTGAAGCTTTCTTT.

The chain recombines TRBV29-1 with TRBJ2-3, with a weak D call TRBD1 (5 bases). The CDR3 consists of 13 residues. Trimming took off 4 bases at V and 0 bases at J, with 8 bases between the two ends. The germline V gene encodes CDR1 SQVTM and CDR2 ANQGSEA. Here the CDR3 DNA reads TGCAGCGTTGTTCAGGGAAGCACAGATACGCAGTATTTT. Its translation is CSVVQGSTDTQYF.

The V and J genes are TRBV29-1 and TRBJ1-4; weak D call: TRBD1 (5 bases). This CDR3 contains 14 residues. V dropped 6 bases and J dropped 8 bases, with 19 bases sitting between them. Germline assignment: CDR1 SQVTM and CDR2 ANQGSEA. CDR3 coding DNA: TGCAGCGTGCACCGGGCCTCGGGGGGGGAAAAACTGTTTTTT. Residues: CSVHRASGGEKLFF.

The chain links TRBV18 to TRBJ2-7; TRBD2 is a possible D gene (5 bases). Germline CDR1 and CDR2: KGHSH and LQKENI. Trimming left V 6 bases short and J 2 bases short, with 8 bases between. The CDR3 contains 12 residues. CDR3 DNA: TGTGCCAGCTCGGAGGAAGCCTACGAGCAGTACTTC. Amino acids: CASSEEAYEQYF.

The chain couples TRBV30 to TRBJ1-1; tentative D call: TRBD1 (5 bases). The CDR3 sequence is 11 residues long. Trimming took off 0 bases at V and 11 bases at J, with 10 bases between the two ends. CDR1 is GTSNPN, CDR2 SVGIG, per germline (reference sequence). Here the CDR3 DNA reads TGTGCCTGGAGTGTAGGGGATAAGGCTTTCTTT. Residues: CAWSVGDKAFF.